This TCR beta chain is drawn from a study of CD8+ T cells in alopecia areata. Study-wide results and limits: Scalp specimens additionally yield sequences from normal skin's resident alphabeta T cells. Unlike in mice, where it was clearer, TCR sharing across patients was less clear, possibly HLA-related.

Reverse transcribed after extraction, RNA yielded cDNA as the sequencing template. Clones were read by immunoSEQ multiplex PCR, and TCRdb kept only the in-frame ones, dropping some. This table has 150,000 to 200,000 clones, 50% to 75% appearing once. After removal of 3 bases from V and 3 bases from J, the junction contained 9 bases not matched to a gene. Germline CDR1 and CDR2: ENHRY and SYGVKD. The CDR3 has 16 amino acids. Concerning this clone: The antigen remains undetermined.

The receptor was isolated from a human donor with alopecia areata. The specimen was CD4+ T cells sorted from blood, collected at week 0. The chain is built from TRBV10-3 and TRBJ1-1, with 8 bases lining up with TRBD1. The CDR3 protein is CAISEGTGGRDTEAFF. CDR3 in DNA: TGTGCCATCAGTGAAGGCACAGGGGGGAGGGACACTGAAGCTTTCTTT.